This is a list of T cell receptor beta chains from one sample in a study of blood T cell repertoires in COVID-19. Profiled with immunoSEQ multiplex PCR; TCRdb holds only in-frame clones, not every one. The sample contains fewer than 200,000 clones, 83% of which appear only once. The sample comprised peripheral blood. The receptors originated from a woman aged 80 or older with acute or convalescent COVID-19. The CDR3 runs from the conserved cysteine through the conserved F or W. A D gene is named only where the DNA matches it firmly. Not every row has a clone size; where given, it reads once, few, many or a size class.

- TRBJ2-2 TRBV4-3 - CASSRQARGSGTGELFF TGCGCCAGCAGCCGTCAAGCCCGGGGGAGCGGCACCGGGGAGCTGTTTTTT
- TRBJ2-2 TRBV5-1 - CASSPEGDGTGELFF TGCGCCAGCAGCCCGGAGGGAGACGGCACCGGGGAGCTGTTTTTT
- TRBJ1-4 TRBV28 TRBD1 CASSPRGISNEKLFF TGTGCCAGCAGTCCCAGGGGGATATCTAATGAAAAACTGTTTTTT
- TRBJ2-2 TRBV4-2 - CASSQGQGGTGELFF TGTGCCAGCAGCCAAGGGCAGGGGGGAACTGGGGAGCTGTTTTTT
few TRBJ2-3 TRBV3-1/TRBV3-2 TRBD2 CASSQTSGREGDTQYF TGTGCCAGCAGCCAGACTAGCGGGAGGGAAGGAGATACGCAGTATTTT
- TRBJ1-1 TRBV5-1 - CASSPRAANTEAFF TGCGCCAGCAGTCCGAGGGCAGCGAACACTGAAGCTTTCTTT
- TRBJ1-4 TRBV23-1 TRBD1 CASSQSVRGRRGEKLFF TGCGCCAGCAGTCAATCGGTCAGGGGGCGACGGGGTGAAAAACTGTTTTTT
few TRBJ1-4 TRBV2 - CASRPSTSTNEKLFF TGTGCCAGCAGGCCATCCACTTCGACTAATGAAAAACTGTTTTTT
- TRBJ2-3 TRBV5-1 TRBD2 CASSEGLAGSTDTQYF TGCGCCAGCAGCGAGGGACTAGCGGGGAGCACAGATACGCAGTATTTT
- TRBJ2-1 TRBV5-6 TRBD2 CASSFGLAGETGEQFF TGTGCCAGCAGCTTTGGACTAGCGGGAGAGACGGGTGAGCAGTTCTTC
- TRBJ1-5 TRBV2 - CASTLEYSNQPQHF TGTGCCAGCACGCTGGAGTATAGCAATCAGCCCCAGCATTTT
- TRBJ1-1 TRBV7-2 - CASSLVGGGTEAFF TGTGCCAGCAGCTTAGTGGGGGGGGGCACTGAAGCTTTCTTT
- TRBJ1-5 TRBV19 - CASKVAGDQPQHF TGTGCCAGTAAGGTGGCAGGGGATCAGCCCCAGCATTTT
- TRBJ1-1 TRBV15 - CATSRDLVTGPNTEAFF TGTGCCACCAGCAGAGATCTGGTTACAGGACCTAACACTGAAGCTTTCTTT
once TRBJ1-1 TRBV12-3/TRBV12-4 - CASSLQYEAFF TGTGCCAGCAGTTTGCAGTATGAAGCTTTCTTT
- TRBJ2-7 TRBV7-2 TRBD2 CASSLQAGAPNNRYF TGTGCCAGCAGCTTACAGGCGGGAGCACCCAACAACAGGTACTTC
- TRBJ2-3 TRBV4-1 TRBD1 CASSQSPPTGAGTDTQYF TGCGCCAGCAGCCAAAGCCCCCCTACAGGGGCCGGCACAGATACGCAGTATTTT
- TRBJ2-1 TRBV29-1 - CSVTGVSSYNEQFF TGCAGCGTGACCGGGGTTAGCTCCTACAATGAGCAGTTCTTC
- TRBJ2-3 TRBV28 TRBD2 CASSLRLAGVISTDTQYF TGTGCCAGCAGTTTAAGACTAGCGGGGGTAATTAGCACAGATACGCAGTATTTT
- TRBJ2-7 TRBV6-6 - CASSHRDRLSSYEQYF TGTGCCAGCAGCCACCGAGACAGGCTGAGCTCCTACGAGCAGTACTTC
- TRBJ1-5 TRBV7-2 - CASSFPNQPQHF TGTGCCAGCAGCTTTCCGAATCAGCCCCAGCATTTT
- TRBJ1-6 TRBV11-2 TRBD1 CASSQDRVGSPLHF TGTGCCAGCAGCCAAGACAGGGTTGGTTCACCCCTCCACTTT
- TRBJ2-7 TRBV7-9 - CASSWGGRGYEEQYF TGTGCCAGCAGCTGGGGAGGACGTGGCTACGAGGAGCAGTACTTC
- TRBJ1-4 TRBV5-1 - CASSLVSGQGIEKLFF TGCGCCAGCAGCTTGGTCAGTGGGCAGGGCATTGAAAAACTGTTTTTT
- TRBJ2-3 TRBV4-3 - CASSQDPDISTDTQYF TGCGCCAGCAGCCAAGATCCGGACATTTCCACAGATACGCAGTATTTT
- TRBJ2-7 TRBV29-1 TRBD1 CSVGQGDNEQYF TGCAGCGTAGGACAGGGGGATAACGAGCAGTACTTC
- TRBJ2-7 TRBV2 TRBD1 CASAGTAYEQYF TGTGCCAGCGCCGGGACAGCTTACGAGCAGTACTTC
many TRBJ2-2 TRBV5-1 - CASSLAPGSGTGELFF TGCGCCAGCAGCTTGGCCCCGGGTTCTGGAACCGGGGAGCTGTTTTTT
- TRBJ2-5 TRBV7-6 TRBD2 CASSLNAGGQETQYF TGTGCCAGCAGCTTAAACGCGGGAGGGCAAGAGACCCAGTACTTC
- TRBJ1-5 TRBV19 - CASSSQGNGGNQPQHF TGTGCCAGTAGTAGCCAGGGGAACGGGGGCAATCAGCCCCAGCATTTT
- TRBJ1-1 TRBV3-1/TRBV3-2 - CASSHRGEGEAFF TGTGCCAGCAGCCATCGGGGGGAGGGGGAAGCTTTCTTT
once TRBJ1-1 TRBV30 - CAWTGLPGTEAFF TGTGCCTGGACGGGACTCCCGGGCACTGAAGCTTTCTTT
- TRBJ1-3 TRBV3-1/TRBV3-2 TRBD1 CASSYIRGQSGNTIYF TGTGCCAGCAGCTATATCAGGGGGCAATCTGGAAACACCATATATTTT
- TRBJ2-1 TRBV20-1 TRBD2 CSASPSGRLSEQFF TGCAGTGCTAGTCCTAGCGGGAGACTCAGTGAGCAGTTCTTC
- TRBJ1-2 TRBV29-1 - CSGTIANYGYTF TGCAGCGGGACTATCGCCAACTATGGCTACACCTTC
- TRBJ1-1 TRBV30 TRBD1 CAWSRTGGGTEAFF TGTGCCTGGAGCCGGACAGGGGGAGGGACTGAAGCTTTCTTT
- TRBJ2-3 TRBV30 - CAYTTDTTDTQYF TGTGCCTATACGACAGATACCACAGATACGCAGTATTTT
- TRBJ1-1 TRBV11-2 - CASSLERGAAAFF TGTGCCAGCAGCTTAGAACGGGGGGCAGCAGCTTTCTTT
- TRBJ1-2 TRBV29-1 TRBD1 CSVESGQGVLGYTF TGCAGCGTTGAGTCAGGACAGGGGGTCCTCGGCTACACCTTC
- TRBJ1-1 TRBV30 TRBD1 CAWRGQANTEAFF TGTGCCTGGAGGGGACAGGCGAACACTGAAGCTTTCTTT
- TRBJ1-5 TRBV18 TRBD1 CASSPTGTGNEPQHF TGTGCCAGCTCACCAACCGGGACAGGGAACGAACCCCAGCATTTT
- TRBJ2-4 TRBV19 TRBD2 CASSPDGRGGNIQYF TGTGCCAGTAGTCCCGACGGGCGGGGGGGAAACATTCAGTACTTC
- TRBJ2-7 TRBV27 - CASSLTRDYEQYF TGTGCCAGCAGTTTAACCAGGGACTACGAGCAGTACTTC
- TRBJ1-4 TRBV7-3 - CASSLGVNEKLFF TGTGCCAGCAGCTTGGGAGTTAATGAAAAACTGTTTTTT
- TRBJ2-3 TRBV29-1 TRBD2 CSVVLAGGYYTDTQYF TGCAGCGTTGTGCTAGCGGGGGGGTACTACACAGATACGCAGTATTTT
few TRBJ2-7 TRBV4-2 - CASSQGSQGDEQYF TGTGCCAGCAGCCAAGGTTCCCAAGGAGACGAGCAGTACTTC
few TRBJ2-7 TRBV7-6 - CASSSGRGDLYEQYF TGTGCCAGCAGCTCGGGCAGGGGGGACCTCTACGAGCAGTACTTC
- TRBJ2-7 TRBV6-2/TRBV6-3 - CASSYSGFSYEQYF TGTGCCAGCAGTTACTCGGGCTTCTCCTACGAGCAGTACTTC
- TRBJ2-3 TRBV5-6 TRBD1 CASSIRGSDTQYF TGTGCCAGCAGCATCAGGGGGTCAGATACGCAGTATTTT
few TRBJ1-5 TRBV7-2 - CASSLELNNQPQHF TGTGCCAGCAGCTTAGAGCTGAACAATCAGCCCCAGCATTTT
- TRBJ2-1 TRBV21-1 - CASSKECHYNEQFF TGTGCCAGCAGCAAAGAATGTCACTACAATGAGCAGTTCTTC
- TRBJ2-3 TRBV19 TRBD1 CASSTRQGADTQYF TGTGCCAGTAGTACACGACAGGGGGCAGATACGCAGTATTTT
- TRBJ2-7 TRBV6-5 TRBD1 CASTPGQGWGEQYF TGTGCCAGCACCCCGGGACAGGGATGGGGCGAGCAGTACTTC
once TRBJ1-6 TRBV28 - CASTRVLRNSPLHF TGTGCCAGCACTCGGGTCTTGCGGAATTCACCCCTCCACTTT
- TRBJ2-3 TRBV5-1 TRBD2 CASSLASGSTDTQYF TGCGCCAGCAGCTTGGCTAGCGGAAGCACAGATACGCAGTATTTT